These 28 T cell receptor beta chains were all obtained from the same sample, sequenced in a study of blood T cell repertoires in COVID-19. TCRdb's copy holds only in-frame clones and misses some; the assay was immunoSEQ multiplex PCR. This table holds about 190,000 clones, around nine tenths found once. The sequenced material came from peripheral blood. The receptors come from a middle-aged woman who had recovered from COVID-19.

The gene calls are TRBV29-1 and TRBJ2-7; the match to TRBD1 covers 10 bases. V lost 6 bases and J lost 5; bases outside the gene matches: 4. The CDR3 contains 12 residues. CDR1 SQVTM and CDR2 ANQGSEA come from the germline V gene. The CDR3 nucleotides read TGCAGCGTGGGACAGGGGTGGAACGAGCAGTACTTC. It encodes CSVGQGWNEQYF.

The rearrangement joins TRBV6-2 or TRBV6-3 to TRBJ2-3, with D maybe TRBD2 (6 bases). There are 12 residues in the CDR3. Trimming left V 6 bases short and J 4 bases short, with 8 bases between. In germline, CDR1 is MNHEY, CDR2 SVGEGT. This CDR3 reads CASSGTADTQYF. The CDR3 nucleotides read TGTGCCAGCAGCGGGACTGCAGATACGCAGTATTTT.

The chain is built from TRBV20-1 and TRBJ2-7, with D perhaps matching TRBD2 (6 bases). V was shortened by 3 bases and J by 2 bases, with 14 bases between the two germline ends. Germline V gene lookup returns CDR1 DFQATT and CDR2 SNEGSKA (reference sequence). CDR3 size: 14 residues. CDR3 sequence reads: CSASSRGEPYEQYF. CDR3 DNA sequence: TGCAGTGCTAGTTCGCGGGGCGAGCCCTACGAGCAGTACTTC.

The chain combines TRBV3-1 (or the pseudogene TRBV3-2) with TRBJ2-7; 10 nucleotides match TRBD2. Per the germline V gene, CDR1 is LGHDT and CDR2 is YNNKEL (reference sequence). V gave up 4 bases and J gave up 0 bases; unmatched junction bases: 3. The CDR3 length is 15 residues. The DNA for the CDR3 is TGTGCCAGCAGCCCACGGACTAGCGGCTCCTACGAGCAGTACTTC. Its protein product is CASSPRTSGSYEQYF.

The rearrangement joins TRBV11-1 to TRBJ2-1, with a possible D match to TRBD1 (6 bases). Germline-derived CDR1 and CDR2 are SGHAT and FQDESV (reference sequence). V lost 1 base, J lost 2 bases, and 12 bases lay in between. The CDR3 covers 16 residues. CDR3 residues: CASSLGPDRTYNEQFF. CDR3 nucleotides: TGTGCCAGCAGCTTAGGCCCTGACAGGACCTACAATGAGCAGTTCTTC.

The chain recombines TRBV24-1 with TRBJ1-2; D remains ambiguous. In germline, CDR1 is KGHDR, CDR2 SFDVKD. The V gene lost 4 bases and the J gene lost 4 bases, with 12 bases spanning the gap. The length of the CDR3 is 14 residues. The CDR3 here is CATSDRQTSYGYTF. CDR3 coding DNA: TGTGCCACCAGTGACAGACAAACATCCTATGGCTACACCTTC.

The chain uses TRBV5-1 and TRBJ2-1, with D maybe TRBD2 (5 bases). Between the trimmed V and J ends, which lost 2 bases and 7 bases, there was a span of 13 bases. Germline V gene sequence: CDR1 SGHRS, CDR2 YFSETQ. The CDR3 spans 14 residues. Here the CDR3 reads CASSLGQTGNEQFF. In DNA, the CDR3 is TGCGCCAGCAGCTTAGGTCAAACGGGGAATGAGCAGTTCTTC.

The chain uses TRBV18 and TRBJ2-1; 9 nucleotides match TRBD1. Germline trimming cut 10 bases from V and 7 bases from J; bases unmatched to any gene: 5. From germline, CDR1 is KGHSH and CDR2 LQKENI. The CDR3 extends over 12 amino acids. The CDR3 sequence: CATQGAKNEQFF. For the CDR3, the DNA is TGTGCCACACAGGGGGCTAAGAATGAGCAGTTCTTC.

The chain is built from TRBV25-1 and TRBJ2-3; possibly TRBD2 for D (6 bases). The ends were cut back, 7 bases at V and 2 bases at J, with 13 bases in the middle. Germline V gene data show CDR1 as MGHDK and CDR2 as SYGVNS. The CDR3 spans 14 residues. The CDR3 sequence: CASMAGHLTDTQYF. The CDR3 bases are TGTGCCAGCATGGCGGGGCACCTCACAGATACGCAGTATTTT. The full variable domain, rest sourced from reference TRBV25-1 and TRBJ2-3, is EADIYQTPRYLVIGTGKKITLECSQTMGHDKMYWYQQDPGMELHLIHYSYGVNSTEKGDLSSESTVSRIRTEHFPLTLESARPSHTSQYLCASMAGHLTDTQYFGPGTRLTVL.

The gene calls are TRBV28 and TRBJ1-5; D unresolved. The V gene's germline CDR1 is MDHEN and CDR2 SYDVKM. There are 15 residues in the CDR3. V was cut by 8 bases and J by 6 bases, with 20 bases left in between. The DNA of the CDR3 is TGTGCCAGCTCGGGAGTTTCCTCGGCGGGTCAGCCCCAGCATTTT. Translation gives CASSGVSSAGQPQHF.

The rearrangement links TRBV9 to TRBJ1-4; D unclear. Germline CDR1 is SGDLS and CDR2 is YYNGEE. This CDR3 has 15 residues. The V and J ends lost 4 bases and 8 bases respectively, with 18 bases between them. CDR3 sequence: CASSPGSGSSEKLFF. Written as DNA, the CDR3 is TGTGCCAGCAGCCCAGGTTCCGGGAGTAGCGAAAAACTGTTTTTT.

CDR3 protein: CASSFSGTADTQYF. The CDR3 bases are TGTGCCAGCAGCTTTAGCGGGACAGCAGATACGCAGTATTTT. The genes are TRBV5-4 and TRBJ2-3, with D perhaps TRBD2 (8 bases). Germline loops: CDR1 SGHNT, CDR2 YYREEE (reference sequence). There are 14 residues in the CDR3. The V end was cut by 2 bases, the J end by 4 bases, with 11 bases between.

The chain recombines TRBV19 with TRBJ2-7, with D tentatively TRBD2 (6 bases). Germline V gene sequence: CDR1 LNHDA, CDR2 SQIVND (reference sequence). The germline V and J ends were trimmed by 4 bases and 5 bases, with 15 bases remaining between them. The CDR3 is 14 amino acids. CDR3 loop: CASSKGQGGNEQYF. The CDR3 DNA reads TGTGCCAGTAGTAAAGGGCAGGGAGGAAACGAGCAGTACTTC.

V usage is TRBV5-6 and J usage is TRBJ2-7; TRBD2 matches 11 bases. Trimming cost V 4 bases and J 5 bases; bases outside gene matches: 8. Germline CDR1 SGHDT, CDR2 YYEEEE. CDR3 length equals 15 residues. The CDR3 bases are TGTGCCAGCAGCGGGAGGCTAGCGGGAGGAGACGAGCAGTACTTC. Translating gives CASSGRLAGGDEQYF. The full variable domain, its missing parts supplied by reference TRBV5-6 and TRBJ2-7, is DAGVTQSPTHLIKTRGQQVTLRCSPKSGHDTVSWYQQALGQGPQFIFQYYEEEERQRGNFPDRFSGHQFPNYSSELNVNALLLGDSALYLCASSGRLAGGDEQYFGPGTRLTVT.

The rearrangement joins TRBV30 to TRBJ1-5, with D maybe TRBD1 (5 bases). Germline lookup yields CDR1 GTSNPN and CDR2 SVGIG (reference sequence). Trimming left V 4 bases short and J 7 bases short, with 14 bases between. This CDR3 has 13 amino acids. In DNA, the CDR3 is TGTGCCTGGAACAGCCAGGGTGGACAGCCCCAGCATTTT. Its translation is CAWNSQGGQPQHF.

The CDR3 here is CASSLSGFNQPQHF. The CDR3 DNA reads as TGTGCCAGCAGCTTATCAGGATTTAATCAGCCCCAGCATTTT. The chain carries TRBV7-2 and TRBJ1-5; D is undetermined. V gave up 2 bases and J gave up 4 bases, with 9 bases separating them. Germline values: CDR1 SGHTA, CDR2 FQGNSA. CDR3 length equals 14 residues.

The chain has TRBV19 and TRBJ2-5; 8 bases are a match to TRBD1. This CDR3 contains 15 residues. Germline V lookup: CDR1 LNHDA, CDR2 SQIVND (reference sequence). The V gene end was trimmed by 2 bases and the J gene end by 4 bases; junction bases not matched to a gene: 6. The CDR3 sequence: CASSIIGTGGETQYF. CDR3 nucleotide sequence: TGTGCCAGTAGTATAATCGGGACAGGAGGAGAGACCCAGTACTTC. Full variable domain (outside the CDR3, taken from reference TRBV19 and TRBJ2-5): DGGITQSPKYLFRKEGQNVTLSCEQNLNHDAMYWYRQDPGQGLRLIYYSQIVNDFQKGDIAEGYSVSREKKESFPLTVTSAQKNPTAFYLCASSIIGTGGETQYFGPGTRLLVL.

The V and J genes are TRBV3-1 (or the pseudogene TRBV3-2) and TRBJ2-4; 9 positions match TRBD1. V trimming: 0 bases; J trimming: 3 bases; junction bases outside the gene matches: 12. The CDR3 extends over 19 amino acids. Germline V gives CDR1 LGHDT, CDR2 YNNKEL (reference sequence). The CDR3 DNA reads TGTGCCAGCAGCCAAGATGGGGACAGGGAGAGGGAGGGCAAAAACATTCAGTACTTC. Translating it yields CASSQDGDREREGKNIQYF.

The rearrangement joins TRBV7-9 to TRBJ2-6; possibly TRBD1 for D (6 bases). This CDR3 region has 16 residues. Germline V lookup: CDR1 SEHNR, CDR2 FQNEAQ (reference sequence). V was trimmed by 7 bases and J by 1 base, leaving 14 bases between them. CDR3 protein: CASKNRESSGANVLTF. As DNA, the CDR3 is TGTGCCAGCAAGAACAGGGAATCATCTGGGGCCAACGTCCTGACTTTC.

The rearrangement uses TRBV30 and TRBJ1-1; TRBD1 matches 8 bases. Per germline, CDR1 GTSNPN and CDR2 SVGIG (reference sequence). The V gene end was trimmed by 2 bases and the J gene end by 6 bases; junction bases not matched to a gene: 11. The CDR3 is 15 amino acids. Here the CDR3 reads CAWSHQGAQRSEAFF. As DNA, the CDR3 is TGTGCCTGGAGTCACCAGGGGGCGCAGCGATCTGAAGCTTTCTTT. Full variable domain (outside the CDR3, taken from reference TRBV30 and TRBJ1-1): SQTIHQWPATLVQPVGSPLSLECTVEGTSNPNLYWYRQAAGRGLQLLFYSVGIGQISSEVPQNLSASRPQDRQFILSSKKLLLSDSGFYLCAWSHQGAQRSEAFFGQGTRLTVV.

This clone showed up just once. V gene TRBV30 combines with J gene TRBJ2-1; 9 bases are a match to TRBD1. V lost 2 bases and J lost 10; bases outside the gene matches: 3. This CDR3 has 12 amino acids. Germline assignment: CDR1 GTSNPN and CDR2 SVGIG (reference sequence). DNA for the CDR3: TGTGCCTGGAGTAGGGACAGGGCGGAGCAGTTCTTC. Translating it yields CAWSRDRAEQFF.

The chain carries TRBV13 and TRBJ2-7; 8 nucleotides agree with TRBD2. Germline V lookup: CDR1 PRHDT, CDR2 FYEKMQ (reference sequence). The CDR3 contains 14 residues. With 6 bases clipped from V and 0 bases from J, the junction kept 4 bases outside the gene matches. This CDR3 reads CASRRSGSSYEQYF. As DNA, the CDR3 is TGTGCCAGCAGACGGAGCGGGAGCTCCTACGAGCAGTACTTC.

CDR3 DNA sequence: TGCGCCAGCAGCCCGGACAGGGACACTGAAGCTTTCTTT. This translates into CASSPDRDTEAFF. The V gene is TRBV5-1, the J gene TRBJ1-1, with 8 nucleotides matching TRBD1. J was trimmed by 3 bases and V by 4 bases; bases with no gene match: 2. The CDR3 is 13 residues long. Germline V gives CDR1 SGHRS, CDR2 YFSETQ.

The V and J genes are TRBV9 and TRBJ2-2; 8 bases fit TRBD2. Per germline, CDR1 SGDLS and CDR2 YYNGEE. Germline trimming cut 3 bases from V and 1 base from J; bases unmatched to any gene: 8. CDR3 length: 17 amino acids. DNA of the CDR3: TGTGCCAGCAGCGCCGGGGGGGCCCCCCGGAACACCGGGGAGCTGTTTTTT. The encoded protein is CASSAGGAPRNTGELFF.

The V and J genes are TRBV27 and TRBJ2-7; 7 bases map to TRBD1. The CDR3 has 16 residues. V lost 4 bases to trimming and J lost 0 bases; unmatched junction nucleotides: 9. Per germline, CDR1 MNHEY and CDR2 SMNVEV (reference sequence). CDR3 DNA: TGTGCCAGCAGTTCCCAGACAGGGAGTAGCTCCTACGAGCAGTACTTC. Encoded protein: CASSSQTGSSSYEQYF.

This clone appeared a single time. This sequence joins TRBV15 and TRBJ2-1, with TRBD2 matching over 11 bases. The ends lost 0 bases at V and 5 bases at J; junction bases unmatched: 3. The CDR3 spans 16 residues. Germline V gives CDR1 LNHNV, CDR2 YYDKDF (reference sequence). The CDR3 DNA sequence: TGTGCCACCAGCAGAGAAGATAGCGGGAGGGACAATGAGCAGTTCTTC. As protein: CATSREDSGRDNEQFF.

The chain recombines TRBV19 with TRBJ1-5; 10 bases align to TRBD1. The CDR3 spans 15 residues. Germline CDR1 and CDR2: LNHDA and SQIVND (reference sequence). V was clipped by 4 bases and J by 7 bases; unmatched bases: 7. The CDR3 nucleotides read TGTGCCAGTAGTACCGACAGGGGGCTACAACAGCCCCAGCATTTT. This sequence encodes CASSTDRGLQQPQHF. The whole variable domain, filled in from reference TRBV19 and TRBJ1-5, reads DGGITQSPKYLFRKEGQNVTLSCEQNLNHDAMYWYRQDPGQGLRLIYYSQIVNDFQKGDIAEGYSVSREKKESFPLTVTSAQKNPTAFYLCASSTDRGLQQPQHFGDGTRLSIL.

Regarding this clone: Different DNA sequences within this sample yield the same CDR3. The CDR3 spells CASSVGGSSTDTQYF. As DNA, the CDR3 is TGTGCCAGCAGCGTAGGCGGGTCTAGCACAGATACGCAGTATTTT. This chain joins TRBV9 and TRBJ2-3; tentatively, D is TRBD2 (5 bases). The germline CDR1 and CDR2 sequences are SGDLS and YYNGEE. The CDR3 spans 15 residues. V was pared by 0 bases and J by 0 bases, with 8 bases between.